This T cell receptor beta chain was sequenced in a study of OX40 agonist ivuxolimab in advanced cancers. Across the study: Three partial responders included one hepatocellular carcinoma patient and two cutaneous melanoma patients. General study results and limits: Expanded clones were, on average, more numerous in CD8+ T cells than in CD4+.

With regard to this clone: Its antigen is as yet unknown.

Sequenced by immunoSEQ multiplex PCR; TCRdb stores in-frame clones only, minus some. The sample has around 30,000 clones; about 77% are singletons. In germline, CDR1 is LGHNA, CDR2 YSLEER. The length of the CDR3 is 13 residues. Between the trimmed V and J ends, which lost 0 bases and 2 bases, there was a span of 5 bases. The chain carries TRBV4-3 and TRBJ2-7; D is ambiguous. The clonotype originates from an adult with an advanced solid tumor such as melanoma, head and neck, liver or kidney cancer. The specimen was CD4+ or CD8+ T cells sorted from blood, collected in a trial of the OX40 agonist ivuxolimab. The CDR3 region is CASSQDGPYEQYF. The CDR3 DNA reads as TGCGCCAGCAGCCAAGATGGCCCCTACGAGCAGTACTTC.